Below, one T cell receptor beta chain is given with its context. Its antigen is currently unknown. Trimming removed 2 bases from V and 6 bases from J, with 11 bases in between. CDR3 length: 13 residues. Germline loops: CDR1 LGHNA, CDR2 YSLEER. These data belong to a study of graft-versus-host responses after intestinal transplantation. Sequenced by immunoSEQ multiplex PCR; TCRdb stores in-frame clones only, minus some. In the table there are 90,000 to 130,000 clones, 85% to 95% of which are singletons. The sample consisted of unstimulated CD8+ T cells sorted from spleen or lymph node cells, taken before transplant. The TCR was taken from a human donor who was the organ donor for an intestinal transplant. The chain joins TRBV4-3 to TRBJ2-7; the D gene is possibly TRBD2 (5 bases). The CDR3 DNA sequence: TGCGCCAGCAGCCAAAGTCGGGGAACCGAGCAGTACTTC. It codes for CASSQSRGTEQYF.